Each of the 19 T cell receptor beta chains below was sequenced from the same sample in a study of T cell responses to AZD1222 COVID-19 vaccine. TCRdb's table, derived via immunoSEQ multiplex PCR, lists solely in-frame clones and lacks some. Counted here are 75,000 to 100,000 clones, approximately 87% occurring once; the ten biggest clones make up 2.8%. Material: peripheral blood, obtained on day 0 of AZD1222 vaccination. These receptors originate from an adult in good health.

The rearrangement joins TRBV11-2 to TRBJ1-2, with D possibly being TRBD1 (6 bases). This CDR3 spans 14 amino acids. Germline values: CDR1 SGHAT, CDR2 FQNNGV. The V and J ends lost 5 bases and 6 bases respectively, with 16 bases between them. CDR3 protein: CASSHTGINHGYTF. As DNA, the CDR3 is TGTGCCAGCAGCCACACAGGGATTAATCATGGCTACACCTTC.

This clone occurred once. The chain recombines TRBV4-2 with TRBJ2-7, with D tentatively TRBD1 (6 bases). V lost 2 bases and J 1 base, leaving 6 bases between the germline ends. The V gene's germline CDR1 is LGHNA and CDR2 YNFKEQ. There are 13 residues in the CDR3. The DNA of the CDR3 is TGTGCCAGCAGCCAAACAGGGTCCTACGAGCAGTACTTC. Encoded protein: CASSQTGSYEQYF.

The V gene is TRBV27, the J gene TRBJ1-5; 9 bases are a match to TRBD1. Germline trimming cut 6 bases from V and 3 bases from J; bases unmatched to any gene: 6. The CDR3 extends over 15 amino acids. Germline V gene data show CDR1 as MNHEY and CDR2 as SMNVEV (reference sequence). The CDR3: CASRPDRGFNQPQHF. CDR3 nucleotides: TGTGCCAGCAGACCGGACAGGGGATTCAATCAGCCCCAGCATTTT.

This chain links TRBV18 with TRBJ2-5; 8 bases align to TRBD2. The trim removed 5 bases at V and 3 bases at J, leaving 11 bases unmatched. CDR1 is KGHSH and CDR2 is LQKENI in the germline V gene. This CDR3 is built from 16 residues. The chain's CDR3 is CASSSRATGGEETQYF. For the CDR3, the DNA is TGTGCCAGCTCATCAAGGGCCACGGGAGGGGAAGAGACCCAGTACTTC.

The chain links TRBV3-1 (or the pseudogene TRBV3-2) to TRBJ1-3; D is undetermined. The CDR3 sequence is 16 residues long. Between the trimmed V and J ends, which lost 3 bases and 3 bases, there was a span of 15 bases. Germline CDR1 is LGHDT and CDR2 is YNNKEL (reference sequence). CDR3 DNA sequence: TGTGCCAGCAGCCAGACTCGGGGTGTTAGTGGAAACACCATATATTTT. Its translation is CASSQTRGVSGNTIYF.

This clone appeared a few times. The V gene is TRBV12-3 or TRBV12-4, the J gene TRBJ1-4; no clear D. The CDR3 sequence is 13 residues long. The germline V and J ends were trimmed by 2 bases and 6 bases, with 7 bases remaining between them. Here the CDR3 reads CASSLSGDEKLFF. In DNA, the CDR3 is TGTGCCAGCAGTTTATCTGGGGATGAAAAACTGTTTTTT.

V is TRBV20-1 and J is TRBJ1-1; the match to TRBD1 covers 8 bases. J was trimmed by 4 bases and V by 3 bases; bases with no gene match: 4. The CDR3 runs to 13 residues. Germline loops: CDR1 DFQATT, CDR2 SNEGSKA (reference sequence). The CDR3 DNA follows: TGCAGTGCTAGTCCAGGGGGCGTCACTGAAGCTTTCTTT. It yields the protein CSASPGGVTEAFF.

This chain connects TRBV7-6 to TRBJ1-5, with a weak D call TRBD1 (6 bases). Germline values: CDR1 SGHVS, CDR2 FNYEAQ. V lost 1 base, J lost 5 bases, and 9 bases lay in between. The CDR3 length is 14 residues. The CDR3 loop is CASSLGPGDQPQHF. The CDR3 nucleotides are TGTGCCAGCAGCTTAGGACCAGGGGATCAGCCCCAGCATTTT.

The chain couples TRBV24-1 to TRBJ1-2; a possible D gene is TRBD1 (5 bases). Germline assignment: CDR1 KGHDR and CDR2 SFDVKD. CDR3 length equals 15 residues. Trimming pared 4 bases from V and 3 bases from J, leaving 14 bases between. The CDR3 DNA follows: TGTGCCACCAGTGACCCCCACGGGGCAGACTATGGCTACACCTTC. This sequence encodes CATSDPHGADYGYTF.

The chain joins TRBV6-5 to TRBJ2-7, with 10 bases lining up with TRBD2. The CDR3 extends over 14 amino acids. Germline values: CDR1 MNHEY, CDR2 SVGAGI. With V trimmed by 7 bases and J by 0 bases, 3 bases remained unmatched. Here the CDR3 DNA reads TGTGCCAGCAAAGTAGCGGGAGGCTCCTACGAGCAGTACTTC. It translates to CASKVAGGSYEQYF.

The chain couples TRBV12-5 to TRBJ1-2, with D possibly matching TRBD1 (5 bases). This CDR3 comprises 12 residues. V lost 6 bases and J 5 bases, leaving 10 bases between the germline ends. Germline V lookup: CDR1 LGHNT, CDR2 FRNRAP. The CDR3 coding sequence is TGTGCTAGTGGCCTAGACAGTTATGGCTACACCTTC. Its translation is CASGLDSYGYTF.

The gene calls are TRBV28 and TRBJ2-7; 9 bases map to TRBD1. The CDR3 has 14 residues. Per germline, CDR1 MDHEN and CDR2 SYDVKM. Trimming took 5 bases from V and 3 from J; bases not matched to a gene: 5. The CDR3 is CASSPGTGFYEQYF. The CDR3 DNA sequence: TGTGCCAGCAGTCCCGGGACAGGGTTCTACGAGCAGTACTTC.

The chain has TRBV28 and TRBJ1-3; weak D call: TRBD1 (5 bases). Trimming left V 6 bases short and J 3 bases short, with 9 bases between. Germline V gives CDR1 MDHEN, CDR2 SYDVKM. This CDR3 comprises 13 residues. In DNA form, the CDR3 reads TGTGCCAGCAGCGACAGTTATGGAAACACCATATATTTT. Translated: CASSDSYGNTIYF.

V usage is TRBV4-1 and J usage is TRBJ1-1, with D uncertain. The germline V gene encodes CDR1 MGHRA and CDR2 YSYEKL. V was pared by 1 base and J by 0 bases, with 6 bases between. The CDR3 is 14 amino acids. CDR3 sequence (DNA): TGCGCCAGCAGCCAAGCGGTCATGAACACTGAAGCTTTCTTT. Its protein is CASSQAVMNTEAFF.

This clone was observed a handful of times. This chain connects TRBV5-1 to TRBJ2-1; 7 bases align to TRBD1. CDR3 length: 17 residues. The V gene's germline CDR1 is SGHRS and CDR2 YFSETQ. Trimming cost V 2 bases and J 4 bases; bases outside gene matches: 12. CDR3 coding DNA: TGCGCCAGCAGCTTCCAATCCGGGACAGCGCGATACAATGAGCAGTTCTTC. Its translation is CASSFQSGTARYNEQFF.

The V and J genes are TRBV7-3 and TRBJ2-2; D perhaps matches TRBD1 (5 bases). Germline V gene sequence: CDR1 SGHTA, CDR2 FQGTGA. Trimming shortened V by 7 bases and J by 0 bases, and 21 bases separated the two germline ends. The CDR3 consists of 18 residues. The CDR3: CASKVLHRKTTNTGELFF. CDR3 nucleotides: TGTGCCAGCAAGGTTCTACACAGGAAGACGACGAACACCGGGGAGCTGTTTTTT.

This sequence joins TRBV2 and TRBJ2-7; D gene ambiguous. The CDR3 runs to 10 residues. V lost 8 bases to trimming and J lost 4 bases, with 6 bases between them. The V gene's germline CDR1 is SNHLY and CDR2 FYNNEI. The CDR3 nucleotides are TGTGCCAGCGTGGGGTACGAGCAGTACTTC. Amino acid sequence: CASVGYEQYF.

The chain combines TRBV28 with TRBJ1-5; tentative D call: TRBD1 (5 bases). CDR1 is MDHEN and CDR2 is SYDVKM in the germline V gene. V dropped 5 bases and J dropped 7 bases, with 12 bases sitting between them. The CDR3 runs to 13 residues. The CDR3 loop reads CASSPAQGQPQHF. The DNA of the CDR3 is TGTGCCAGCAGTCCCGCCCAGGGCCAGCCCCAGCATTTT.

This chain links TRBV5-1 with TRBJ2-7, with D possibly TRBD1 on 5 matching bases. CDR1 is SGHRS, CDR2 YFSETQ, per germline. This CDR3 has 14 residues. V lost 0 bases, J lost 5 bases, and 12 bases lay in between. The CDR3 loop is CASSLEQVTDEQYF. For the CDR3, the DNA is TGCGCCAGCAGCTTGGAACAGGTGACGGACGAGCAGTACTTC.